These T cell receptor beta chains were read from a single sample in a study of cytotoxic CD8 clonotypes in ibrutinib-treated CLL. Libraries were prepared by immunoSEQ multiplex PCR; TCRdb keeps only in-frame clonotypes and omits some of them. The repertoire holds under 150,000 clones, with 75% to 85% as singletons. The material was PBMCs, obtained after 36 months of ibrutinib treatment. The receptors were sampled from a human donor with chronic lymphocytic leukemia. CDR3s include the opening cysteine and the closing phenylalanine or tryptophan. Each record gives: CDR3 length, V gene, clone size, J gene, CDR3 protein. The size of a clone is reported for some rows only, either as once, few or many, or as a class for expanded clones.

>15|TRBV19|NA|TRBJ1-2
CASKLYGQAPYGYTF
>12|TRBV28|NA|TRBJ1-1
CASSLQGTEAFF
>13|TRBV27|NA|TRBJ2-1
CASTGWGYNEQFF
>14|TRBV2|once|TRBJ2-3
CASTRGQGADTQYF
>15|TRBV5-1|NA|TRBJ2-3
CASSQTGASTDTQYF
>16|TRBV7-9|NA|TRBJ2-1
CASSLAGSTWDNEQFF
>15|TRBV2|NA|TRBJ1-6
CASSVLGGPVSPLHF
>13|TRBV30|NA|TRBJ1-4
CAWRGQSNEKLFF
>12|TRBV28|many|TRBJ1-2
CASLIEGYGYTF
>16|TRBV27|NA|TRBJ2-3
CASSRLAGGPTDTQYF
>13|TRBV5-1|few|TRBJ1-2
CASSALWNYGYTF
>14|TRBV19|NA|TRBJ2-1
CASSIGGGWNEQFF
>14|TRBV30|NA|TRBJ2-1
CACTLRSSYNEQFF
>16|TRBV18|NA|TRBJ2-5
CASSPPGGGGQETQYF
>11|TRBV19|NA|TRBJ1-2
CASSMNLGYTF
>17|TRBV7-9|NA|TRBJ2-1
CASSLDLGAGLYNEQFF
>16|TRBV10-1|NA|TRBJ2-7
CASSESWREGPYEQYF
>14|TRBV28|few|TRBJ1-3
CASTPTGSGNTIYF
>13|TRBV5-1|many|TRBJ1-1
CASSLGVRSEAFF
>16|TRBV10-3|NA|TRBJ1-1
CAISERAVGMNTEAFF
>17|TRBV4-2|NA|TRBJ2-5
CASSQEPSGRVGETQYF
>15|TRBV12-5|NA|TRBJ2-7
CASGLVCIRVNEQYF
>15|TRBV6-5|NA|TRBJ1-2
CASSYSINQYYGYTF
>13|TRBV30|NA|TRBJ2-7
CAWTGGPPYEQYF
>15|TRBV4-2|NA|TRBJ2-3
CASSQAAGTTDTQYF
>15|TRBV5-1|NA|TRBJ2-3
CASSWSGSSTDTQYF
>10|TRBV30|NA|TRBJ2-5
CAWGRETQYF
>16|TRBV4-1|NA|TRBJ1-1
CASSLRTGAMNTEAFF
>16|TRBV4-2|few|TRBJ2-6
CASSHDDSSGANVLTF
>15|TRBV7-6|NA|TRBJ1-5
CASSLAGGSNQPQHF
>15|TRBV29-1|NA|TRBJ2-7
CSVAQTSVSSYEQYF
>15|TRBV6-6|NA|TRBJ2-7
CASSKRLAGGAEQYF
>16|TRBV5-4|once|TRBJ2-2
CASSFHQGAATGELFF
>16|TRBV10-2|NA|TRBJ2-2
CASNPGFGGRAGELFF
>14|TRBV7-9|NA|TRBJ1-5
CASSLWGSNQPQHF
>12|TRBV28|NA|TRBJ2-7
CASSHLGNEQYF
>11|TRBV10-2|NA|TRBJ1-1
CASSEAGEAFF
>15|TRBV6-5|few|TRBJ2-5
CASSSSLGPVETQYF
>12|TRBV9|few|TRBJ2-2
CASSVVPGELFF
>18|TRBV5-1|NA|TRBJ2-3
CASSLGLAGTQRGDTQYF
>16|TRBV2|NA|TRBJ2-2
CAIQAYRGRNTGELFF
>16|TRBV6-5|NA|TRBJ2-1
CASSYSTSGSYNEQFF
>14|TRBV15|NA|TRBJ1-1
CATSSVNAGSEAFF
>16|TRBV15|NA|TRBJ1-5
CATSRDQSRTNQPQHF
>15|TRBV29-1|NA|TRBJ1-1
CSVEKWGAGNTEAFF
>13|TRBV7-9|NA|TRBJ1-1
CASSPTGGTEAFF
>17|TRBV7-8|NA|TRBJ1-3
CASSSLTPDWIGNTIYF
>18|TRBV19|once|TRBJ2-3
CASSVGRRLAGSTDTQYF
>13|TRBV6-5|NA|TRBJ2-7
CASSYGGSYEQYF
>17|TRBV29-1|NA|TRBJ2-1
CSVGGLAGGPSYNEQFF
>12|TRBV7-8|few|TRBJ1-1
CASSGTNTEAFF
>14|TRBV13|few|TRBJ2-2
CASSRQGITGELFF
>15|TRBV5-1|NA|TRBJ1-1
CASSLSGEMNTEAFF